This T cell receptor (beta chain) is from a study of control samples from healthy donors and cancer patients. The CDR3 is made up of 13 amino acids. CDR1 is SNHLY, CDR2 FYNNEI, per germline. Deletions cut 10 bases from V and 0 bases from J, with 10 bases between. Some clones are missing from TCRdb's copy, which holds only in-frame ones; the method was immunoSEQ multiplex PCR. The sample lists over 150,000 clones; 91% were seen once. This chain joins TRBV2 and TRBJ2-1; weak D call: TRBD2 (5 bases). Sequencing input: blood. The TCR was taken from a woman aged 35 to 49 in good health. Written as DNA, the CDR3 is TGTGCCAACCTGGGGAGCTCCTACAATGAGCAGTTCTTC. As protein: CANLGSSYNEQFF.